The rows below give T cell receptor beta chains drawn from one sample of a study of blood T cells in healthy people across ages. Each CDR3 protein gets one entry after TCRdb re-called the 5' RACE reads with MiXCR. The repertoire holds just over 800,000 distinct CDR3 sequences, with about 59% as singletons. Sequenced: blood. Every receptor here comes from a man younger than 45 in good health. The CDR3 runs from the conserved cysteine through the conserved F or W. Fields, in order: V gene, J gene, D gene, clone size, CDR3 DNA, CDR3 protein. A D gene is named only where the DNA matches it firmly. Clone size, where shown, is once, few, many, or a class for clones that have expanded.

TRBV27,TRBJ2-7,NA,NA,TGTGCCAGCAGTTTCTTAGGGACGTACGAGCAGTACTTC,CASSFLGTYEQYF
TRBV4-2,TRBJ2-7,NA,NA,TGTGCCAGCAGCCCCGGACTGGGGCAGGTCCTGGGCTCCTACGAGCAGTACTTC,CASSPGLGQVLGSYEQYF
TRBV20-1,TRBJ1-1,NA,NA,TGCAGTGCTACTCACAGGTCGGACACTGAAGCTTTCTTT,CSATHRSDTEAFF
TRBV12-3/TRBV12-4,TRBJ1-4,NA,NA,TGTGCCAGCAGAATACAGGGTACTAATGAAAAACTGTTTTTT,CASRIQGTNEKLFF
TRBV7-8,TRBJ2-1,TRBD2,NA,TGTGCCAGCAGCTTAGTTCCGGGACTAGCGGGGGGGAAAAGCTCCTACAATGAGCAGTTCTTC,CASSLVPGLAGGKSSYNEQFF
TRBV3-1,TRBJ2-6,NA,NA,TGTGCCAGCAGCCAAAGAGTCAGGGGCTCTGGGGCCAACGTCCTGACTTTC,CASSQRVRGSGANVLTF
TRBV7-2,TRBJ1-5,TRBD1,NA,TGTGCCAGCAGTTACACTTTGACAGGGGGCGGCGATCAGCCCCAGCATTTT,CASSYTLTGGGDQPQHF
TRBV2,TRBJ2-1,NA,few,TGTGCCAGCAGTGTTTTAAACCCCAGGGCCAATGAGCAGTTCTTC,CASSVLNPRANEQFF
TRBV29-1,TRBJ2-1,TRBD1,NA,TGCAGCCTAACAGGGGACTCCTACAATGAGCAGTTCTTC,CSLTGDSYNEQFF
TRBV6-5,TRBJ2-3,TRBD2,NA,TGTGCCAGCAGTTACTCGAGTAGCGGGGGGGCAGCAGATACGCAGTATTTT,CASSYSSSGGAADTQYF